A selection of T cell receptor beta chains follows, all from one sample in a study of identical twins. TCRdb reprocessed the 5' RACE reads via MiXCR and lists one record per CDR3 protein. The sample has 430,000 or so distinct CDR3 sequences; about 24% are singletons. These data are also associated with another study on T cells expressing NK-cell markers.

Sequencing input: CD4+ T cells sorted from blood. These receptors were collected from a woman younger than 35 in good health. The CDR3 runs from the conserved cysteine through the conserved F or W. A D gene is named only where the DNA matches it firmly. Size values are once, few and many counts, or a class for expanded clones, and some rows have none.

v_gene	d_gene	abundance	j_gene	CDR3nt	CDR3aa
TRBV20-1	-	-	TRBJ1-3	TGCAGTGCCCGGGACGTCTCTGGAAACACCATATATTTT	CSARDVSGNTIYF
TRBV5-1	-	-	TRBJ2-2	TGCGCCAGCAGCTCGCAGGGAGGCACCGGGGAGCTGTTTTTT	CASSSQGGTGELFF
TRBV4-3	-	-	TRBJ2-1	TGCGCCAGCAGCCACGGTACAGATTCCTACAATGAGCAGTTCTTC	CASSHGTDSYNEQFF
TRBV5-1	TRBD2	many	TRBJ2-7	TGCGCCAGCAGCTTGGGACTAGCGGGAGGTGAGCAGTACTTC	CASSLGLAGGEQYF
TRBV12-3/TRBV12-4	-	-	TRBJ2-3	TGTGCCAGCAGTTCCCGACCGGGAGTAAGGGTTGCAGATACGCAGTATTTT	CASSSRPGVRVADTQYF
TRBV2	TRBD1	-	TRBJ2-7	TGTGCCAGCAGTGACCGGGACAGAAACTACGAGCAGTACTTC	CASSDRDRNYEQYF
TRBV20-1	-	few	TRBJ2-2	TGCAGTGCTACGATTGCCACCGGGGGCAAAAACACCGGGGAGCTGTTTTTT	CSATIATGGKNTGELFF
TRBV12-3/TRBV12-4	-	-	TRBJ1-1	TGTGCCAGCAGAGTTTTAGGGGTCACTGAAGCTTTCTTT	CASRVLGVTEAFF
TRBV7-2	-	-	TRBJ2-3	TGTGCCAGCAGCCCTACCCAGGGCTCGTATACGCAGTATTTT	CASSPTQGSYTQYF
TRBV19	TRBD2	-	TRBJ2-2	TGTGCCAGTAGTATCCACAAAACCGGGACTAACAACACCGGGGAGCTGTTTTTT	CASSIHKTGTNNTGELFF
TRBV6-5	TRBD2	few	TRBJ2-2	TGTGCCAGCAGTTATTCCGGGGGGGCCTCGTATACCGGGGAGCTGTTTTTT	CASSYSGGASYTGELFF
TRBV12-3/TRBV12-4	TRBD1	few	TRBJ1-2	TGTGCCAGCAGGCGCAGGGGGCATGGCTACACCTTC	CASRRRGHGYTF
TRBV3-1	-	few	TRBJ2-1	TGTGCCAGCAGCCAAGGGTCAGGGGAGCAGTTCTTC	CASSQGSGEQFF
TRBV6-1	TRBD1	-	TRBJ2-5	TGTGCCAGCAGCTCAACAGGGGTGGAGACCCAGTACTTC	CASSSTGVETQYF
TRBV20-1	-	-	TRBJ1-5	TGCAGTGCTAGAGATCTTGTCAGCAATCAGCCCCAGCATTTT	CSARDLVSNQPQHF
TRBV15	-	few	TRBJ2-7	TGTGCCACCAGCAGAACTAGTTCCGTAGCAGAGCAGTACTTC	CATSRTSSVAEQYF
TRBV5-6	-	-	TRBJ2-4	TGTGCCAGCAGCGGCGACAGTTCACAGTACTTC	CASSGDSSQYF
TRBV6-5	-	-	TRBJ2-7	TGTGCCAGCAGTTTCCTTAGTAGCGGACCCTTGGGAGAGCAGTACTTC	CASSFLSSGPLGEQYF
TRBV5-1	-	-	TRBJ1-1	TGCGCCAGCAGCTTGCAGGAAATGAACACTGAAGCTTTCTTT	CASSLQEMNTEAFF
TRBV10-2	TRBD1	once	TRBJ2-2	TGCGCCAGCAGTCTCCGGGACAGGGATACCGGGGAGCTGTTTTTT	CASSLRDRDTGELFF
TRBV10-3	TRBD2	-	TRBJ2-3	TGTGCCATCATGGGAGGGGCGAGCAGCACAGATACGCAGTATTTT	CAIMGGASSTDTQYF
TRBV6-2/TRBV6-3	TRBD2	-	TRBJ2-7	TGTGCCAGCAGTGTTTCGGGGGGGCTGTACGAGCAGTACTTC	CASSVSGGLYEQYF
TRBV10-3	TRBD1	-	TRBJ2-2	TGTGCCATCAGCCCACAGGGGTTGGGTAACGGGGAGCTGTTTTTT	CAISPQGLGNGELFF
TRBV28	TRBD2	-	TRBJ2-5	TGTGCCAGCAGTGCAGGGACTAGCGGGAGGGAGCGAGAGACCCAGTACTTC	CASSAGTSGRERETQYF
TRBV12-3/TRBV12-4	-	few	TRBJ2-3	TGTGCCAGCTCCCTCAGCGGTTGGACAGATACGCAGTATTTT	CASSLSGWTDTQYF
TRBV6-1	-	-	TRBJ1-1	TGTGCCAGCCGGCTTCGAGACACTGAAGCTTTCTTT	CASRLRDTEAFF
TRBV20-1	TRBD1	few	TRBJ1-2	TGCAGTTCAGGGACAGCCAATGGCTACACCTTC	CSSGTANGYTF
TRBV4-3	-	-	TRBJ1-6	TGCGCCAGCAGCCCCCGGTTCAAAGAAAATTCACCCCTCCACTTT	CASSPRFKENSPLHF
TRBV20-1	TRBD2	-	TRBJ2-1	TGCAGTGCTAGAGCAGAGGGGGGACTAGCGGGACTAAATGAGCAGTTCTTC	CSARAEGGLAGLNEQFF
TRBV24-1	-	-	TRBJ1-5	TGTGCCACCAGTGATTCAGCGGAGGGCAATCAGCCCCAGCATTTT	CATSDSAEGNQPQHF
TRBV4-2	-	-	TRBJ1-2	TGTGCCAGCAGCCAAGTCGGCCAGTCAACGGGTGGCTACACCTTC	CASSQVGQSTGGYTF
TRBV4-2	TRBD2	few	TRBJ2-3	TGTGCCAGCAGCCAAGATCGAGCGGGGTACACAGATACGCAGTATTTT	CASSQDRAGYTDTQYF
TRBV12-3/TRBV12-4	TRBD2	-	TRBJ2-1	TGTGCCAGCAGTATCCCTGGACTAGGTTCCTGGGAGCAGTTCTTC	CASSIPGLGSWEQFF
TRBV12-3/TRBV12-4	-	-	TRBJ1-6	TGTGCCAGCAGCTCCCCCGGGGGCCAACTCACCTATAATTCACCCCTCCACTTT	CASSSPGGQLTYNSPLHF
TRBV24-1	TRBD2	few	TRBJ2-2	TGTGCCACCACGGGACTAGCGGGAGGGTATCATCTGGGGGACGGCACCGGGGAGCTGTTTTTT	CATTGLAGGYHLGDGTGELFF
TRBV28	-	few	TRBJ2-7	TGTGCCAGCGGTATTGGCTACGAGCAGTACTTC	CASGIGYEQYF
TRBV12-3/TRBV12-4	-	-	TRBJ2-3	TGTGCCAGCAGTTCCCTGCAAGATACGCAGTATTTT	CASSSLQDTQYF